This TCR beta chain emerged from a study of OX40 agonist ivuxolimab in advanced cancers. The table came from immunoSEQ multiplex PCR; TCRdb's copy has only in-frame clones and leaves some out. The sample contains approximately 79,000 clones, 75% to 90% of which appear only once. Germline V gene sequence: CDR1 MNHEY, CDR2 SVGAGI. This CDR3 region has 15 residues. V lost 0 bases, J lost 0 bases, and 6 bases lay in between. The material was CD4+ or CD8+ T cells sorted from blood, obtained in a trial of the OX40 agonist ivuxolimab. This clonotype was obtained from an adult with an advanced solid tumor such as melanoma, head and neck, liver or kidney cancer. The chain uses TRBV6-5 and TRBJ1-5, with D hard to call. CDR3 in DNA: TGTGCCAGCAGTTACTCGCGGTATAGCAATCAGCCCCAGCATTTT. Its protein product is CASSYSRYSNQPQHF.